These T cell receptor beta chains were read from a single sample in a study of T cell responses to AZD1222 COVID-19 vaccine. The assay was immunoSEQ multiplex PCR, and TCRdb's table has in-frame clones only and misses some. The sample carries some 200,000 clones, around 93% recorded once. This material consisted of peripheral blood, taken 28 days after the second AZD1222 dose. The receptors originated from an adult who received the AZD1222 COVID-19 vaccine. The CDR3 runs from the conserved cysteine through the conserved F or W. A D gene is named only where the DNA matches it firmly. For some rows the clone size is stated as once, few or many, or as a class when expanded; others skip it.

CDR3nt	CDR3aa	d_gene	v_gene	j_gene	abundance
TGTGCCAGCAGCTTAGGGAGTTCACCCCTCCACTTT	CASSLGSSPLHF	.	TRBV11-2	TRBJ1-6	.
TGTGCCAGCAGCCGTACCGGGACAGCGGGAAACACCATATATTTT	CASSRTGTAGNTIYF	TRBD1	TRBV27	TRBJ1-3	.
TGTGCCAGCAACGACGAGCGCATGAACACTGAAGCTTTCTTT	CASNDERMNTEAFF	.	TRBV4-2	TRBJ1-1	once
TGTGCCAGCACCGGACTAGCGGGGGCTAATGAGCAGTTCTTC	CASTGLAGANEQFF	TRBD2	TRBV7-2	TRBJ2-1	.
TGTGCCAGTATCCCGGGGGGGGGCATCTTCGGTGGCTACACCTTC	CASIPGGGIFGGYTF	.	TRBV19	TRBJ1-2	.
TGTGCCAGCAGGAACTTGGGGGACTATGGCTACACCTTC	CASRNLGDYGYTF	.	TRBV6-4	TRBJ1-2	.
TGTGCCAGCAGTCGCCCAATTGGGTCCACAGATACGCAGTATTTT	CASSRPIGSTDTQYF	.	TRBV28	TRBJ2-3	.
TGCGCCAGCAGCTTACCTTCGGGGAACTATGGCTACACCTTC	CASSLPSGNYGYTF	.	TRBV5-1	TRBJ1-2	.
TGTGCCAGTAGTATGCTAATCAGAACCAACACTGAAGCTTTCTTT	CASSMLIRTNTEAFF	.	TRBV19	TRBJ1-1	.
TGTGCCAGCAGCGTAGCTCTGGGCACAGATACGCAGTATTTT	CASSVALGTDTQYF	.	TRBV9	TRBJ2-3	.
TGTGCCAGCAGCAGGGACCAGACCCAGTACTTC	CASSRDQTQYF	.	TRBV11-2	TRBJ2-5	.
TGTGCCAGTTCCCGGCGGACAGGCTACCAAGAGACCCAGTACTTC	CASSRRTGYQETQYF	TRBD1	TRBV19	TRBJ2-5	.
TGTGCCAGCAGTGCTGGGGCAGGGAGTCAGCCCCAGCATTTT	CASSAGAGSQPQHF	.	TRBV2	TRBJ1-5	.
TGTGCCAGCTCGGGCCAAGAGACCCAGTACTTC	CASSGQETQYF	.	TRBV2	TRBJ2-5	.
TGCGCCAGCAGCCAAGGTCCAGGGACAACAGGAAACACCATATATTTT	CASSQGPGTTGNTIYF	.	TRBV4-1	TRBJ1-3	.
TGTGCCAGTAGTATAGCACAGAACACCGGGGAGCTGTTTTTT	CASSIAQNTGELFF	.	TRBV19	TRBJ2-2	once
TGCGCCAGCAGCACGGACAGGAATAATTCACCCCTCCACTTT	CASSTDRNNSPLHF	TRBD1	TRBV5-1	TRBJ1-6	.
TGTGCCAGCTCGTCCGAATGGGGGCTAAGGGAGACCCAGTACTTC	CASSSEWGLRETQYF	.	TRBV18	TRBJ2-5	.
TGTGCCAGCAGCCCCCGGGTGGCGGGACCCAACACCGGGGAGCTGTTTTTT	CASSPRVAGPNTGELFF	.	TRBV9	TRBJ2-2	.
TGTGCCAGCAGCGAAGGACAGGGGAACTATGGCTACACCTTC	CASSEGQGNYGYTF	TRBD1	TRBV6-4	TRBJ1-2	.
TGTGCCAGCAGCTCTCTGGGAGGGGCTAATTCACCCCTCCACTTT	CASSSLGGANSPLHF	.	TRBV7-9	TRBJ1-6	.
TGTGCCAGCAGCCAAGAAGGGGGAGGCAGGGGGTCGGTGCATGAGCAGTTCTTC	CASSQEGGGRGSVHEQFF	.	TRBV3-1/TRBV3-2	TRBJ2-1	.
TGTGCCAGCACTCCAGGGGTAGACTATGGCTACACCTTC	CASTPGVDYGYTF	.	TRBV7-9	TRBJ1-2	.
TGTGCCAGCAGCTCGGCATGGGCCCAGTTCTACAATGAGCAGTTCTTC	CASSSAWAQFYNEQFF	.	TRBV11-1	TRBJ2-1	.
TGTGCCAGCAGTTATAATGGGGGCACAGATACGCAGTATTTT	CASSYNGGTDTQYF	.	TRBV6-5	TRBJ2-3	once
TGTGCCAGCAGTTTAATGCCCGTCCAGCCCCAGCATTTT	CASSLMPVQPQHF	.	TRBV12-3/TRBV12-4	TRBJ1-5	.
TGCGCCAGCAGCTTGGCCGTTACGGCAAACCCCACAGATACGCAGTATTTT	CASSLAVTANPTDTQYF	.	TRBV5-1	TRBJ2-3	.
TGTGCCAGCAGCTTAGTTCCGGGTAACTATGGCTACACCTTC	CASSLVPGNYGYTF	.	TRBV7-9	TRBJ1-2	.
TGTGCCAGCAGAACAGGATGGGGTAACTATGGCTACACCTTC	CASRTGWGNYGYTF	.	TRBV27	TRBJ1-2	.
TGTGCCAGCAGTCCCTCCTATGGCTACACCTTC	CASSPSYGYTF	.	TRBV28	TRBJ1-2	.
TGTGCCAGCAGCACACAGGGGTCTCAGCCCCAGCATTTT	CASSTQGSQPQHF	TRBD1	TRBV3-1/TRBV3-2	TRBJ1-5	once
TGTGCCAGCAGAACAGCCCCTAGCTATCTGAACACCGGGGAGCTGTTTTTT	CASRTAPSYLNTGELFF	.	TRBV7-8	TRBJ2-2	.
TGCGCCAGCAGCCAAGTGGGGGGACAGTACTTTGAAAAACTGTTTTTT	CASSQVGGQYFEKLFF	TRBD1	TRBV4-1	TRBJ1-4	.
TGTGCCAGCAGCCAAGGGTTCGGGGAAAAACTGTTTTTT	CASSQGFGEKLFF	.	TRBV3-1/TRBV3-2	TRBJ1-4	.
TGTGCCAGCAGTGAACGCGGGGGGGTTAGCACAGATACGCAGTATTTT	CASSERGGVSTDTQYF	TRBD2	TRBV6-1	TRBJ2-3	once
TGTGCCAGCAGCTCCGGACCCCGCCGGGAGGAAAAACTGTTTTTT	CASSSGPRREEKLFF	.	TRBV5-4	TRBJ1-4	once
TGTGCCAGCAGCCAAGTGGGGGCCGGGGAGCTGTTTTTT	CASSQVGAGELFF	.	TRBV3-1/TRBV3-2	TRBJ2-2	.
TGCGCCAGCAGCTTGGACTGGGGGTTGAGTCCCCTCCACTTT	CASSLDWGLSPLHF	.	TRBV5-1	TRBJ1-6	.
TGTGCCTGGAGGGGTAGCGGGGGTAGCACAGATACGCAGTATTTT	CAWRGSGGSTDTQYF	TRBD2	TRBV30	TRBJ2-3	.
TGTGCCAGCAGCACCATGGAGGGGAACACTGAAGCTTTCTTT	CASSTMEGNTEAFF	.	TRBV3-1/TRBV3-2	TRBJ1-1	.
TGTGCCAGCTCACCCTCGGCGGGGGACACTGAAGCTTTCTTT	CASSPSAGDTEAFF	.	TRBV18	TRBJ1-1	.
TGTGCCAGCAGCCCTACAGGGCCAACTGAAGCTTTCTTT	CASSPTGPTEAFF	.	TRBV12-3/TRBV12-4	TRBJ1-1	.
TGTGCCAGCAGTTTCCAGGGCATGAACACTGAAGCTTTCTTT	CASSFQGMNTEAFF	.	TRBV27	TRBJ1-1	.
TGTGCCAGCACCGGACAGGGCGGTAACTATGGCTACACCTTC	CASTGQGGNYGYTF	TRBD1	TRBV7-2	TRBJ1-2	.
TGTGCCAGCAGTGCCACCGGGAGGGGCTACACCTTC	CASSATGRGYTF	.	TRBV25-1	TRBJ1-2	.
TGTGCCAGCAGTGCCACAGGGATGGGGACTGAAGCTTTCTTT	CASSATGMGTEAFF	.	TRBV28	TRBJ1-1	.
TGTGCCAGCAGCCCTTACTACGAGCAGTACTTC	CASSPYYEQYF	.	TRBV6-2/TRBV6-3	TRBJ2-7	.